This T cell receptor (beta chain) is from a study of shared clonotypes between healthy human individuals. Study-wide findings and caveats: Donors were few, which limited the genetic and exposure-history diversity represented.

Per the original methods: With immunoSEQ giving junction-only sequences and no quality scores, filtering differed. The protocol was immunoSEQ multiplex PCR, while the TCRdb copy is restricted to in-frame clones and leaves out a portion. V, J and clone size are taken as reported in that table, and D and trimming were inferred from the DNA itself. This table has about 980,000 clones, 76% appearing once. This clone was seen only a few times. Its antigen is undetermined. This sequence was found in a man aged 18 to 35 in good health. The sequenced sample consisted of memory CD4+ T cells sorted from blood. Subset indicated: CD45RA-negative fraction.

CDR3 amino acids: CASSVAQGNYGYTF. The CDR3 DNA follows: TGTGCCAGCAGCGTAGCACAGGGTAACTATGGCTACACCTTC. The genes are TRBV9 and TRBJ1-2, with D perhaps matching TRBD1 (6 bases). The V end was cut by 0 bases, the J end by 1 base, with 7 bases between. This CDR3 is built from 14 residues. Germline V lookup: CDR1 SGDLS, CDR2 YYNGEE.